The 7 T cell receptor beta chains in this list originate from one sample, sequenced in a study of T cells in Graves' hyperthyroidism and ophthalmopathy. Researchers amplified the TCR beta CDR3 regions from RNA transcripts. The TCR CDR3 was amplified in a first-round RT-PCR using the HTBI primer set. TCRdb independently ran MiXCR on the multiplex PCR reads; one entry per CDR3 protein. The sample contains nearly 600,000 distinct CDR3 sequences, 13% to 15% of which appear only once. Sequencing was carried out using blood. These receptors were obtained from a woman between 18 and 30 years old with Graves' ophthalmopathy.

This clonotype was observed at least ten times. CDR3 nucleotides: TGTGCCAGCAGGCGGGACAGGGAAGGGACCCAGTACTTC. Encoded protein: CASRRDREGTQYF. The J gene is TRBJ2-5, the V gene TRBV6-1, with 9 bases matching TRBD1. After removal of 6 bases from V and 7 bases from J, the junction contained 6 bases not matched to a gene. Germline V gives CDR1 MNHNS, CDR2 SASEGT. The CDR3 runs 13 residues.

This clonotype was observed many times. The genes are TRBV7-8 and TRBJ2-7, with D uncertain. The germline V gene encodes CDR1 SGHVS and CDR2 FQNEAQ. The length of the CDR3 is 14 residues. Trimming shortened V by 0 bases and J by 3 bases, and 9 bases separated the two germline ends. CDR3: CASSLAGSYYEQYF. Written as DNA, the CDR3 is TGTGCCAGCAGCTTAGCTGGCAGCTACTACGAGCAGTACTTC.

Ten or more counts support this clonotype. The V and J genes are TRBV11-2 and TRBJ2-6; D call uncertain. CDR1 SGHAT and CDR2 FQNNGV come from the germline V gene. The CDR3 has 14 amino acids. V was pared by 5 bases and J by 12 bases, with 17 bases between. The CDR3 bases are TGTGCCAGCAGCCTCAGCAGCCTGGCGACCGTCCTGACTTTC. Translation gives CASSLSSLATVLTF. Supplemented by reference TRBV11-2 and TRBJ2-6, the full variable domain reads EAGVAQSPRYKIIEKRQSVAFWCNPISGHATLYWYQQILGQGPKLLIQFQNNGVVDDSQLPKDRFSAERLKGVDSTLKIQPAKLEDSAVYLCASSLSSLATVLTFGAGSRLTVL.

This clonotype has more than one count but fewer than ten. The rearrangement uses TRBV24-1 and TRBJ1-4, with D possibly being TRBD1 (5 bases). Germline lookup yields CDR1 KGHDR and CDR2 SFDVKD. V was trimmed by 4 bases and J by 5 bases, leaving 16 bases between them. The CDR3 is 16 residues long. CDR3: CATSDGTGPSNEKLFF. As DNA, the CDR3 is TGTGCCACCAGTGACGGCACGGGGCCGTCCAATGAAAAACTGTTTTTT.

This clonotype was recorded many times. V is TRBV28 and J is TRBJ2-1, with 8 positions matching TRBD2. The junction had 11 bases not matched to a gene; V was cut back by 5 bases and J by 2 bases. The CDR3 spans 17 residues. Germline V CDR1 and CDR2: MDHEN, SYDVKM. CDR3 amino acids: CASSPPAGAGAYNEQFF. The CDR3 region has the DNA TGTGCCAGCAGTCCGCCTGCAGGAGCGGGAGCCTACAATGAGCAGTTCTTC.

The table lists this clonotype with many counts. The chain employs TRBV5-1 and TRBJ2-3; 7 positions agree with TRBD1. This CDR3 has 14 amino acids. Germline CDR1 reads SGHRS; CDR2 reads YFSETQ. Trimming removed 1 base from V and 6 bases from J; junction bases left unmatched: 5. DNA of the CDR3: TGCGCCAGCAGCTTGTGGGACAGACAGGATACGCAGTATTTT. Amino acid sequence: CASSLWDRQDTQYF.

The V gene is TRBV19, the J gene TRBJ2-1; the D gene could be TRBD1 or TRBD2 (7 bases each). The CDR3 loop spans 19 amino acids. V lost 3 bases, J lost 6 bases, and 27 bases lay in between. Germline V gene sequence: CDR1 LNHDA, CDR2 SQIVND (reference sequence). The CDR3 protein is CASSMYRGAYTRDSNEQFF. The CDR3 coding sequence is TGTGCCAGTAGTATGTATCGGGGGGCATATACGCGGGACAGCAATGAGCAGTTCTTC.